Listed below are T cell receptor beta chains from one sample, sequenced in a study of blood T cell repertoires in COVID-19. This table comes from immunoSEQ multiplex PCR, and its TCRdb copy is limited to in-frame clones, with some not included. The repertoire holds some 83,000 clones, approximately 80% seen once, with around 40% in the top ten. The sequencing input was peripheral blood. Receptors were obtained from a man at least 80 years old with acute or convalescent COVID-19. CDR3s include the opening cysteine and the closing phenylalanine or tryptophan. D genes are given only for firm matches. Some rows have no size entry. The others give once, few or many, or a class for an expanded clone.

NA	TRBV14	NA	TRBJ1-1	TGTGCCAGCAGGCCCCCGACAGGCAAAAACACTGAAGCTTTCTTT	CASRPPTGKNTEAFF
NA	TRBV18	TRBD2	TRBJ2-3	TGTGCCAGCTCACCACCCCGGGGGGGGGCTTCAGATACGCAGTATTTT	CASSPPRGGASDTQYF
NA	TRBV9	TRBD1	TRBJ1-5	TGTGCCAGCAATCGACAGGGGACCAATCAGCCCCAGCATTTT	CASNRQGTNQPQHF
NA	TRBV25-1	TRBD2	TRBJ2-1	TGTGCCAGCAGTGAAGGCCCTAGCGGGAGGGCCCTCGACAATGAGCAGTTCTTC	CASSEGPSGRALDNEQFF
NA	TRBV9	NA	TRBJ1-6	TGTGCCAGCAGCCCCGATTCGGGGGGGTCCGCCAATTCACCCCTCCACTTT	CASSPDSGGSANSPLHF
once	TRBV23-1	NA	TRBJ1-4	TGCGCCAGCAGTCAATTCTTGTCTGGACTGACTAATGAAAAACTGTTTTTT	CASSQFLSGLTNEKLFF
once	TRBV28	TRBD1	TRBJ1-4	TGTGCCAGCAGTTCAGGGGGAGCAACTAATGAAAAACTGTTTTTT	CASSSGGATNEKLFF
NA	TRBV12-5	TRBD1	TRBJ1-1	TGTGCTAGTGGTTTGGTACGCGGTGAGGCAGGGGGCGGAGAAGCTTTCTTT	CASGLVRGEAGGGEAFF
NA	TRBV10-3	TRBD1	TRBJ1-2	TGTGCCATCAGCCGGGGACAGCTTAACTATGGCTACACCTTC	CAISRGQLNYGYTF
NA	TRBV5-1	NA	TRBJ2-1	TGCGCCAGCAGCTTCTTGGTGGGCGGGGGCACGAGCAATGAGCAGTTCTTC	CASSFLVGGGTSNEQFF
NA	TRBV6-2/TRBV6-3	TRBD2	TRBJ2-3	TGTGCCAGCAGTTACTACATCGGGAGGCCGATTACAGATACGCAGTATTTT	CASSYYIGRPITDTQYF
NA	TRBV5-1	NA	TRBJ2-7	TGCGCCAGCAGCTTTACAGGGCGGGTATCCTCCTACGAGCAGTACTTC	CASSFTGRVSSYEQYF
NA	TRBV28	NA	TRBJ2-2	TGTGCCATCCAGGGGGGTGGCACCGGGGAGCTGTTTTTT	CAIQGGGTGELFF
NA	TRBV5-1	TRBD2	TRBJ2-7	TGCGCCAGCAGCTTGAATCCTACTAGCGGGCCCAATGGCTACGAGCAGTACTTC	CASSLNPTSGPNGYEQYF
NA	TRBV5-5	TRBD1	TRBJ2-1	TGTGCCAGCAGCTCGGACAGGGTCAATGAGCAGTTCTTC	CASSSDRVNEQFF
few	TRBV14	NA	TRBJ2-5	TGTGCCAGCAGCCAAGATCTACTTTTAGAGACCCAGTACTTC	CASSQDLLLETQYF
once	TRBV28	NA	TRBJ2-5	TGTGCCAGCAGTTTAAGCCGGGTTTGGGAGACCCAGTACTTC	CASSLSRVWETQYF
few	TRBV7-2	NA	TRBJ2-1	TGTGCCAGCAGCTTAACAGGAAGAGGTTACAATGAGCAGTTCTTC	CASSLTGRGYNEQFF
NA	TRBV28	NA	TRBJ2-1	TGTGCCAGCAGTTTAGGACTGTGGAATGAGCAGTTCTTC	CASSLGLWNEQFF
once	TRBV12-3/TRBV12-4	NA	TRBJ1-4	TGTGCCACCTCCCTTGCGAATGAAAAACTGTTTTTT	CATSLANEKLFF
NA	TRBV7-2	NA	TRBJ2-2	TGTGCCAGCAGCTTACGGCGGGGAACCGGGGAGCTGTTTTTT	CASSLRRGTGELFF
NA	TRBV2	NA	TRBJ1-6	TGTGCCAGCACGGGGGAGTATAATTCACCCCTCCACTTT	CASTGEYNSPLHF
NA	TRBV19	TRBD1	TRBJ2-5	TGTGCCAGTAGTACGACAGGGCAAGAGACCCAGTACTTC	CASSTTGQETQYF
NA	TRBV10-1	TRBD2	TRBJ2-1	TGCGCCAGCAGTCGCCTGGGGGGGGACAATGAGCAGTTCTTC	CASSRLGGDNEQFF
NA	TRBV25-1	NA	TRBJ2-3	TGTGCCAGCAGCCCGCGGGATAATACGCAGTATTTT	CASSPRDNTQYF